This note documents a single T cell receptor (beta chain) sequence. In the study's own analysis: Amplification of reference gene primers was used by the study to estimate nucleated cell counts. The protocol was immunoSEQ multiplex PCR, while the TCRdb copy is restricted to in-frame clones and leaves out a portion. V and J calls and clone size are copied from that table; D and trimming were computed from the DNA. The profile covers tens of thousands of clones, with about 90% appearing a single time and approximately 2.1% taken by the ten largest. The data are from a study of blood T cell repertoires in COVID-19. Study information: The study drew acute and convalescent COVID-19 samples from the United States, Italy and Spain. From T cells, B-cell-depleted T cells, or PBMCs came the material, which was cDNA or gDNA.

This CDR3 is built from 15 residues. V shed 4 bases and J 4 bases; nucleotides not matched to a gene: 9. The germline V gene has CDR1 MNHNY and CDR2 SVGAGI (reference sequence). The chain couples TRBV6-6 to TRBJ1-2, with 7 bases fitting TRBD1. What was sequenced was peripheral blood. The source is a man aged 60-69 years with acute or convalescent COVID-19. The CDR3 DNA follows: TGTGCCAGCAGTTCCACAGGGGCCGTAAGCTATGGCTACACCTTC. Translating gives CASSSTGAVSYGYTF.